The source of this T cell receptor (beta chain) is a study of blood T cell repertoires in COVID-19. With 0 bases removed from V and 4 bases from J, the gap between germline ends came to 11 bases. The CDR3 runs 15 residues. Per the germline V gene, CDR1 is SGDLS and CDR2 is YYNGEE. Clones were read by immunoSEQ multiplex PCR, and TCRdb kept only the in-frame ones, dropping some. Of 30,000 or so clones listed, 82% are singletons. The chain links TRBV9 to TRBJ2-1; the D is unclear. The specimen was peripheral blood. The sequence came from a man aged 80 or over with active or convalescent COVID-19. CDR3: CASSVATAFYNEQFF. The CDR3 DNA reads TGTGCCAGCAGCGTAGCTACAGCATTTTACAATGAGCAGTTCTTC.